Below are 23 T cell receptor beta chains sequenced from a single sample in a study of shared clonotypes between healthy human individuals. Repertoires were generated with immunoSEQ multiplex PCR, while TCRdb's copy carries only in-frame clones and drops some. The repertoire includes over 2 million clones, 85% to 95% of them detected once, and 0.37% sits in the top ten. Sequencing input: naive CD4+ T cells from PBMCs. Subset: CD45RA+ positively selected. The receptors were sampled from a man aged 18 to 35 in good health. Some clones in this sample may be carry-over from other donors' samples.

This chain joins TRBV28 and TRBJ2-7, with 15 positions matching TRBD2. The CDR3 totals 18 residues. The germline gives CDR1 MDHEN, CDR2 SYDVKM. J was trimmed by 2 bases and V by 5 bases; bases with no gene match: 10. CDR3 nucleotides: TGTGCCAGCAGTACCAGGACTAGCGGGAGGGCAATCGCCTACGAGCAGTACTTC. Encoded protein: CASSTRTSGRAIAYEQYF.

The chain couples TRBV7-8 to TRBJ2-1; no clear D. V was pared by 4 bases and J by 5 bases, with 15 bases between. The CDR3 sequence is 15 residues long. Germline V gene lookup returns CDR1 SGHVS and CDR2 FQNEAQ. DNA for the CDR3: TGTGCCAGCAGCTCAACCTCTAGGGATAACAATGAGCAGTTCTTC. This sequence encodes CASSSTSRDNNEQFF. The variable domain in full, with the rest retrieved from reference TRBV7-8 and TRBJ2-1, is GAGVSQSPRYKVAKRGQDVALRCDPISGHVSLFWYQQALGQGPEFLTYFQNEAQLDKSGLPSDRFFAERPEGSVSTLKIQRTQQEDSAVYLCASSSTSRDNNEQFFGPGTRLTVL.

The CDR3 sequence is CAWRFSANTGELFF. Here the CDR3 DNA reads TGTGCCTGGAGGTTTTCAGCGAACACCGGGGAGCTGTTTTTT. The rearrangement uses TRBV30 and TRBJ2-2; D gene uncertain. The V end lost 3 bases, the J end lost 0 bases, and 8 bases lay between the germline ends. The CDR3 is 14 amino acids. Germline-derived CDR1 and CDR2 are GTSNPN and SVGIG (reference sequence).

Turning to this clone: Within the sample, other DNA sequences also encode this same CDR3. The V call is TRBV19, the J call TRBJ1-2, with 7 nucleotides matching TRBD1. J gave up 4 bases and V 5 bases, and 4 bases lay outside the gene matches. The CDR3 loop spans 13 amino acids. Germline-derived CDR1 and CDR2 are LNHDA and SQIVND (reference sequence). CDR3 DNA sequence: TGTGCCAGTAGTGCCGGGACAGCCTATGGCTACACCTTC. Protein product: CASSAGTAYGYTF.

The chain has TRBV4-3 and TRBJ2-4; D is unclear. The V end was cut by 1 base, the J end by 9 bases, with 16 bases between. The CDR3 sequence is 15 residues long. Germline V gene lookup returns CDR1 LGHNA and CDR2 YSLEER. The CDR3 DNA follows: TGCGCCAGCAGCCAAGGACGGCTCGGGCCAAGCATTCAGTACTTC. Its translation: CASSQGRLGPSIQYF.

This clone was picked up one time. CDR3 DNA sequence: TGTGCCAGCAGCCGAGCGGGAGCCGCAGATACGCAGTATTTT. It is translated as CASSRAGAADTQYF. The chain has TRBV7-6 and TRBJ2-3; 8 bases line up with TRBD2. The V gene's germline CDR1 is SGHVS and CDR2 FNYEAQ. After removal of 5 bases from V and 4 bases from J, the junction contained 5 bases not matched to a gene. This CDR3 has 14 amino acids.

Regarding this clone: At the DNA level, this CDR3 is encoded by other sequences in the same sample as well. The chain employs TRBV20-1 and TRBJ2-2, with D possibly TRBD2 on 5 matching bases. Trimming stripped 4 bases from V and 8 bases from J, with 8 bases between. Germline CDR1 DFQATT, CDR2 SNEGSKA (reference sequence). CDR3 size: 11 residues. The CDR3 loop reads CSATGGGELFF. The CDR3 DNA reads as TGCAGTGCTACAGGAGGAGGGGAGCTGTTTTTT.

Only one count was recorded for this clone. The V and J genes are TRBV5-1 and TRBJ2-3; 11 bases fit TRBD2. V trimming: 0 bases; J trimming: 1 base; junction bases outside the gene matches: 7. Germline V lookup: CDR1 SGHRS, CDR2 YFSETQ. The CDR3 loop spans 18 amino acids. Here the CDR3 DNA reads TGCGCCAGCAGCTTGGGGGGACTAGCGGCCGGCGGCACAGATACGCAGTATTTT. This sequence encodes CASSLGGLAAGGTDTQYF.

This clone came up once. The V call is TRBV5-6, the J call TRBJ2-5, with 10 bases that match TRBD2. From germline, CDR1 is SGHDT and CDR2 YYEEEE. Trimming removed 4 bases from V and 1 base from J; junction bases left unmatched: 13. This CDR3 is 18 amino acids long. This CDR3 is CASSPYSSTSGPQETQYF. CDR3 nucleotides: TGTGCCAGCAGCCCTTATTCCTCGACTAGCGGGCCCCAAGAGACCCAGTACTTC. Using reference TRBV5-6 and TRBJ2-5 for the parts outside the CDR3, the full variable domain is DAGVTQSPTHLIKTRGQQVTLRCSPKSGHDTVSWYQQALGQGPQFIFQYYEEEERQRGNFPDRFSGHQFPNYSSELNVNALLLGDSALYLCASSPYSSTSGPQETQYFGPGTRLLVL.

This clone was detected a few times. V gene TRBV7-3 combines with J gene TRBJ1-5, with TRBD1 matching over 8 bases. Germline V lookup: CDR1 SGHTA, CDR2 FQGTGA. The length of the CDR3 is 13 residues. The J segment lost 5 bases and the V segment lost 5 bases, leaving 2 bases of the junction unmatched. CDR3 DNA sequence: TGTGCCAGCAGCCAACAGGGGGATCAGCCCCAGCATTTT. It codes for CASSQQGDQPQHF. The whole variable domain, remainder taken from reference TRBV7-3 and TRBJ1-5, is GAGVSQTPSNKVTEKGKYVELRCDPISGHTALYWYRQSLGQGPEFLIYFQGTGAADDSGLPNDRFFAVRPEGSVSTLKIQRTERGDSAVYLCASSQQGDQPQHFGDGTRLSIL.

This clone was counted a single time. The chain couples TRBV27 to TRBJ1-1, with unresolved D. V was shortened by 7 bases and J by 1 base, with 19 bases between the two germline ends. The germline V gene encodes CDR1 MNHEY and CDR2 SMNVEV (reference sequence). The CDR3 has 16 amino acids. CDR3 bases: TGTGCCAGCACCAACTTGGGCCCTCTCGGGAACACTGAAGCTTTCTTT. Its protein product is CASTNLGPLGNTEAFF.

This chain joins TRBV28 and TRBJ2-7, with D maybe TRBD2 (5 bases). The CDR3 runs to 14 residues. Germline CDR1 is MDHEN and CDR2 is SYDVKM. Trimming took off 6 bases at V and 6 bases at J, with 18 bases between the two ends. The CDR3 bases are TGTGCCAGCAGGGACCCCGGGATTGCGGGCGAGCAGTACTTC. It yields the protein CASRDPGIAGEQYF.

The genes are TRBV2 and TRBJ2-1, with TRBD1 matching over 11 bases. Germline assignment: CDR1 SNHLY and CDR2 FYNNEI. V shed 7 bases and J 2 bases; nucleotides not matched to a gene: 4. The CDR3 sequence is 15 residues long. The CDR3 DNA reads as TGTGCCAGCAAGGGGACAGGGGGGGCCTACAATGAGCAGTTCTTC. Translation: CASKGTGGAYNEQFF.

On this clone itself: The sample holds other DNA sequences that translate to the same CDR3. The chain combines TRBV28 with TRBJ2-7; no definite D call. This CDR3 has 13 residues. Trimming removed 6 bases from V and 3 bases from J, with 12 bases in between. The germline gives CDR1 MDHEN, CDR2 SYDVKM. The CDR3 sequence: CASSLGTVYEQYF. In DNA form, the CDR3 reads TGTGCCAGCAGCCTTGGCACGGTCTACGAGCAGTACTTC. Combining the CDR3 with reference TRBV28 and TRBJ2-7 gives the whole variable domain DVKVTQSSRYLVKRTGEKVFLECVQDMDHENMFWYRQDPGLGLRLIYFSYDVKMKEKGDIPEGYSVSREKKERFSLILESASTNQTSMYLCASSLGTVYEQYFGPGTRLTVT.

The genes are TRBV18 and TRBJ2-1, with a possible D match to TRBD2 (7 bases). The germline V and J ends were trimmed by 4 bases and 3 bases, with 19 bases remaining between them. Germline-derived CDR1 and CDR2 are KGHSH and LQKENI. The CDR3 consists of 17 residues. The CDR3, as DNA: TGTGCCAGCTCACGGTTCAGCACGGGGGGCTACTACAATGAGCAGTTCTTC. Translation gives CASSRFSTGGYYNEQFF.

The chain employs TRBV7-2 and TRBJ1-2; D perhaps matches TRBD1 (6 bases). This CDR3 is built from 13 residues. Germline CDR1 is SGHTA and CDR2 is FQGNSA. Trimming left V 3 bases short and J 7 bases short, with 12 bases between. The CDR3: CASSFTGLSGYTF. CDR3 in DNA: TGTGCCAGCAGCTTCACAGGGTTGAGTGGCTACACCTTC.

This clone has only one observation. This CDR3 is CASSSKLATDTQYF. CDR3 DNA sequence: TGTGCCAGCAGCTCCAAACTGGCCACAGATACGCAGTATTTT. This chain joins TRBV11-1 and TRBJ2-3, with no clear D. CDR3 size: 14 residues. V lost 4 bases and J lost 2, with 10 bases in between. Germline assignment: CDR1 SGHAT and CDR2 FQDESV (reference sequence).

The chain links TRBV7-2 to TRBJ2-7; D tentatively reads TRBD1 or TRBD2 (5 bases each). The ends were cut back, 1 base at V and 6 bases at J, with 10 bases in the middle. Germline-derived CDR1 and CDR2 are SGHTA and FQGNSA. This CDR3 is 13 amino acids long. Here the CDR3 reads CASSLGGSGEQYF. CDR3 DNA sequence: TGTGCCAGCAGCTTAGGGGGGTCAGGCGAGCAGTACTTC.

The CDR3 bases are TGTGCCTGGAGTCGGGGGAGGGTCCAGCCCCAGCATTTT. Its translation is CAWSRGRVQPQHF. The chain joins TRBV30 to TRBJ1-5; D is possibly TRBD1 (5 bases). Trimming took 2 bases from V and 7 from J, leaving 12 bases between them. Germline CDR1 reads GTSNPN; CDR2 reads SVGIG (reference sequence). This CDR3 spans 13 amino acids.

Comments on this clone: Other DNA sequences in the same sample also yield this CDR3. The V gene is TRBV28, the J gene TRBJ1-2, with D possibly matching TRBD1 (5 bases). The CDR3 is 12 residues long. V gave up 3 bases and J gave up 7 bases, with 9 bases separating them. Germline CDR1 MDHEN, CDR2 SYDVKM. The CDR3, as DNA: TGTGCCAGCAGTTTTGCAGGGTCTGGCTACACCTTC. Translation gives CASSFAGSGYTF.

Turning to this clone: The identical CDR3 is also encoded by other nucleotide sequences in the sample. The rearrangement joins TRBV28 to TRBJ2-1; no clear D. The ends were cut back, 3 bases at V and 4 bases at J, with 4 bases in the middle. The CDR3 is 12 residues long. Germline CDR1 is MDHEN and CDR2 is SYDVKM. CDR3 region: CASSLRYNEQFF. In DNA, the CDR3 is TGTGCCAGCAGTTTGAGATACAATGAGCAGTTCTTC.

This chain uses TRBV10-3 with TRBJ2-7, with a weak D call TRBD1 (6 bases). Germline CDR1 ENHRY, CDR2 SYGVKD. This CDR3 is 13 amino acids long. The ends were cut back, 5 bases at V and 7 bases at J, with 15 bases in the middle. The CDR3 DNA reads TGTGCCATCAGTCGCAGGGGCGAGGGGGAGCAGTACTTC. It encodes CAISRRGEGEQYF.

V and J are TRBV5-1 and TRBJ2-3; no clear D gene. Germline V gene data show CDR1 as SGHRS and CDR2 as YFSETQ. The V gene lost 9 bases and the J gene lost 1 base, with 15 bases spanning the gap. The CDR3 runs 14 residues. The chain's CDR3 is CATAGSVGTDTQYF. The CDR3 coding sequence is TGCGCCACCGCAGGCAGCGTCGGCACAGATACGCAGTATTTT.